Shown below are 2 T cell receptor beta chains from a single sample sequenced in a study of shared clonotypes between healthy human individuals. Assay used: immunoSEQ multiplex PCR; TCRdb lists only in-frame clones, some missing. The sample lists about 980,000 clones, less than 85% occurring once. Input material: memory CD4+ T cells sorted from blood. Subset here: CD45RA-negative fraction. The receptors shown here come from a man aged 18-30 years in good health.

The chain employs TRBV4-3 and TRBJ2-6, with 11 bases that match TRBD2. The CDR3 is 19 amino acids. V lost 4 bases to trimming and J lost 0 bases; unmatched junction nucleotides: 8. Germline assignment: CDR1 LGHNA and CDR2 YSLEER. CDR3 sequence reads: CASSPGTSGSLSGANVLTF. CDR3 bases: TGCGCCAGCAGCCCCGGGACTAGCGGATCGCTCTCTGGGGCCAACGTCCTGACTTTC.

This clone appeared a few times. J is TRBJ2-7 and V is TRBV7-6; a weak D match, TRBD2 (5 bases). Germline CDR1 is SGHVS and CDR2 is FNYEAQ. This CDR3 has 13 amino acids. V shed 3 bases and J shed 0 bases, with 6 bases lying between them. The CDR3 DNA reads as TGTGCCAGCAGCTTCGGGGACTCCTACGAGCAGTACTTC. It specifies CASSFGDSYEQYF. The full variable domain, completed using reference TRBV7-6 and TRBJ2-7, is GAGVSQSPRYKVTKRGQDVALRCDPISGHVSLYWYRQALGQGPEFLTYFNYEAQQDKSGLPNDRFSAERPEGSISTLTIQRTEQRDSAMYRCASSFGDSYEQYFGPGTRLTVT.